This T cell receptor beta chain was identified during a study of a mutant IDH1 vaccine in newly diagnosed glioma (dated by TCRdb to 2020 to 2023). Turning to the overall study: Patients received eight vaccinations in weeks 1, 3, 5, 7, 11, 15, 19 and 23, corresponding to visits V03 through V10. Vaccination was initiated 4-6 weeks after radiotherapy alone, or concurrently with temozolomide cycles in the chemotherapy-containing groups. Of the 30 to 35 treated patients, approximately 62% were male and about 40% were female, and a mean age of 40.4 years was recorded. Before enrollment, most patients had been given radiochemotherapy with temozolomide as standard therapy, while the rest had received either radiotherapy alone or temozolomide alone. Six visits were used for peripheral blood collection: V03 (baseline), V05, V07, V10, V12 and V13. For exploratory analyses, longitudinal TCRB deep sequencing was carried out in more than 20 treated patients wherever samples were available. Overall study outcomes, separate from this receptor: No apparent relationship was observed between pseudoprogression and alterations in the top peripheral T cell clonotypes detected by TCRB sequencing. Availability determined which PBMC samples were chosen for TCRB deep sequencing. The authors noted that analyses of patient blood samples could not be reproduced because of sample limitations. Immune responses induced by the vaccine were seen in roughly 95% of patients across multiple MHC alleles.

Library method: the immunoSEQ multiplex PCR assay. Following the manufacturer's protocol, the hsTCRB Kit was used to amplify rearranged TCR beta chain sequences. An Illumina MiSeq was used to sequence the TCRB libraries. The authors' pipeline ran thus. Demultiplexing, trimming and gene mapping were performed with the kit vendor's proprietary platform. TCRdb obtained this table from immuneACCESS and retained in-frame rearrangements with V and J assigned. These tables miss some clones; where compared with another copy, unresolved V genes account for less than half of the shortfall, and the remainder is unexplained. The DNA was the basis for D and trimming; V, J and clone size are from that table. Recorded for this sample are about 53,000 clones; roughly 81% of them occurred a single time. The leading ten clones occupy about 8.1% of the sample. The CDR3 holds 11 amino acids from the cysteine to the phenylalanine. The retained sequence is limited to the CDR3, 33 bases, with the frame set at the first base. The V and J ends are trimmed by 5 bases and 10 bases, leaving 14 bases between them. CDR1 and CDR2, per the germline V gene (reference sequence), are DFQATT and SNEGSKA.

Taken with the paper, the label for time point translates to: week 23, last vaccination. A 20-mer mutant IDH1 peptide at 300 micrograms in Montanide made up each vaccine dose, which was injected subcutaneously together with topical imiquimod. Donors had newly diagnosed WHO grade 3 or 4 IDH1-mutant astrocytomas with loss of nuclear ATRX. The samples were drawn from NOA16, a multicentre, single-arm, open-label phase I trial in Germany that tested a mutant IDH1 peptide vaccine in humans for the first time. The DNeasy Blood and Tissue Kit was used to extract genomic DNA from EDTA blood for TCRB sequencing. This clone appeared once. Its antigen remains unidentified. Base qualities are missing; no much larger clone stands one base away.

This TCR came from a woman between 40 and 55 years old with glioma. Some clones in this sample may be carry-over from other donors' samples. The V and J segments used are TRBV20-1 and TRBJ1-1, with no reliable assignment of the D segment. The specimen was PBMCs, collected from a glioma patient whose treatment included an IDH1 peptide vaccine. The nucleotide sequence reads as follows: TGCAGTGCTCGTCTCCGGGAGACAGCTTTCTTT. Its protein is CSARLRETAFF.